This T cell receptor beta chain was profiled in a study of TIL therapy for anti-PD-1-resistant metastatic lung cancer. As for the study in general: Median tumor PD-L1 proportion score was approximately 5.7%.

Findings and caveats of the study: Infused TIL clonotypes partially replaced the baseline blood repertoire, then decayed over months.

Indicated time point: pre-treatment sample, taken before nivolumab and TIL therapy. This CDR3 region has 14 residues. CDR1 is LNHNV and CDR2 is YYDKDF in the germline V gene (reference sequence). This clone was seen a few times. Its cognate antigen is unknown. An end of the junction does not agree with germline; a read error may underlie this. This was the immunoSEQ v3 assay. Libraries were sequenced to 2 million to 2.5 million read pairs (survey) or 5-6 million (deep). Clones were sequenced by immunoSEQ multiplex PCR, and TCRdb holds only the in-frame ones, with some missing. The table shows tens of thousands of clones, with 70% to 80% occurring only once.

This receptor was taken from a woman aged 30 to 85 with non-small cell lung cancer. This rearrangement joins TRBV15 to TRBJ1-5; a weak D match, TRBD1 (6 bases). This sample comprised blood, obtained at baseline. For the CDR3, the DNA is TGTGCCACCAGCGGAGACAGGAGATATCAGCCCCAGCATTTT. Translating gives CATSGDRRYQPQHF.